This T cell receptor beta chain derives from a study of naive and memory T cell subsets. Study results and limitations: RNA-based TCR counts may shift with T cell activation and differentiation. Especially in CD8 cells, naive repertoires contained a few larger clonotypes, possibly CD45RA-re-expressing memory cells.

Both TRBC1 and TRBC2 were covered by a beta constant-region primer of two equimolar oligonucleotides. Ligated cDNA was amplified by four rounds of PCR with nested alpha and beta constant-region primers and SP2. One entry per CDR3 protein, called by TCRdb with MiXCR from the UMI-ligation and nested PCR reads. Found here are 150,000 or so distinct CDR3 sequences, roughly 23% of them singletons; the top ten hold over 0.09%. A remark on this clonotype: Its antigen is unknown.

Separate alpha and beta amplification began at the second PCR step. CD4 T cells were positively selected, then CD8 T cells from the CD4-negative fraction. The sequence derives from a human donor in good health. Source material: naive CD4+ T cells from blood.

The CDR3 spells CAISKNRDGEETQYF. As DNA, the CDR3 is TGTGCCATCAGTAAGAACCGGGACGGAGAAGAGACCCAGTACTTC. J is TRBJ2-5 and V is TRBV10-3, with D possibly called TRBD1 or TRBD2 (5 bases each). The CDR3 is 15 amino acids. CDR1 and CDR2 (germline): ENHRY, SYGVKD. Trimming left V 5 bases short and J 3 bases short, with 16 bases between.